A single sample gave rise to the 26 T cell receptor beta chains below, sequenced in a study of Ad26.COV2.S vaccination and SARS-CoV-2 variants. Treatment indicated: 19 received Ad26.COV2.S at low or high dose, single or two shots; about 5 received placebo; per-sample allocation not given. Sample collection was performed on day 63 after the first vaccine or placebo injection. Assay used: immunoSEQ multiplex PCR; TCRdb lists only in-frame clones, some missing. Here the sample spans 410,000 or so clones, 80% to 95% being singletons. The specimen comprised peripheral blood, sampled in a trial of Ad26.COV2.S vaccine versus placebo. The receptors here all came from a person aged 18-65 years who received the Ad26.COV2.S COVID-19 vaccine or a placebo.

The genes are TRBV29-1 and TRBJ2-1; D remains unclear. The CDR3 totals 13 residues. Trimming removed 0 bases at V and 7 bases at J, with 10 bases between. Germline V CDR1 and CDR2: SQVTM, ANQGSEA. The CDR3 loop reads CSVEDLTRNEQFF. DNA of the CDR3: TGCAGCGTTGAAGATCTGACGAGGAATGAGCAGTTCTTC.

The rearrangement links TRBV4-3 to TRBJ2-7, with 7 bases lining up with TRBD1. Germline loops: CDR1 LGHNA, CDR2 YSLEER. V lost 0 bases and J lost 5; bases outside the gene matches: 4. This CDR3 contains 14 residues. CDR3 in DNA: TGCGCCAGCAGCCAAGATGGGCAGGGGGACGAGCAGTACTTC. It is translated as CASSQDGQGDEQYF.

CDR3 residues: CASCRETATYEQYF. In nucleotides, the CDR3 is TGTGCCAGCTGTCGAGAGACAGCGACCTACGAGCAGTACTTC. The V and J genes are TRBV28 and TRBJ2-7; D is possibly TRBD1 (5 bases). V gave up 8 bases and J gave up 2 bases, with 16 bases separating them. The CDR3 is made up of 14 amino acids. Per the germline V gene, CDR1 is MDHEN and CDR2 is SYDVKM.

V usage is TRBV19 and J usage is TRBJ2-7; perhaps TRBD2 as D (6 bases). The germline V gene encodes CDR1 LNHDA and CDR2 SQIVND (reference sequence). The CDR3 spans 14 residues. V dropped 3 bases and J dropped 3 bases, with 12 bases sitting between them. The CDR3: CASSINAGSYEQYF. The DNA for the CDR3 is TGTGCCAGTAGTATTAATGCGGGAAGCTACGAGCAGTACTTC.

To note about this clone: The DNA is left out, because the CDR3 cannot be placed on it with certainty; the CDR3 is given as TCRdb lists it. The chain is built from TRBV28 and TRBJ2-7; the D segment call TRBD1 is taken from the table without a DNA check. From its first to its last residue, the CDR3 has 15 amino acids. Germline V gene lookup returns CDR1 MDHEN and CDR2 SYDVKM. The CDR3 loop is CASSFGPGGIGEQYF.

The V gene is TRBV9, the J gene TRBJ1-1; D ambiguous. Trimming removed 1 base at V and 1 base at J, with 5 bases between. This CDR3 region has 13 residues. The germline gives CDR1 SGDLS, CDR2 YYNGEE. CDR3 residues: CASSVSQNTEAFF. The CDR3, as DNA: TGTGCCAGCAGCGTATCCCAGAACACTGAAGCTTTCTTT.

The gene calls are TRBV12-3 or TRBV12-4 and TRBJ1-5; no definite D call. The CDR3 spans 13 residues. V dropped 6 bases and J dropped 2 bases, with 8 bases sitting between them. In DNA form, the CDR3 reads TGTGCCAGCAGCCAGTGGGGCAATCAGCCCCAGCATTTT. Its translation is CASSQWGNQPQHF.

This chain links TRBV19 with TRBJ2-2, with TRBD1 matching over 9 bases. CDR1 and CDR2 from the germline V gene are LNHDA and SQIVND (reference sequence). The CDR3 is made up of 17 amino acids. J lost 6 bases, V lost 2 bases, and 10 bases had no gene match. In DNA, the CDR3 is TGTGCCAGTAGTATAAGGAGTCCCGGGACAGGGTCCGGGGAGCTGTTTTTT. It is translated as CASSIRSPGTGSGELFF.

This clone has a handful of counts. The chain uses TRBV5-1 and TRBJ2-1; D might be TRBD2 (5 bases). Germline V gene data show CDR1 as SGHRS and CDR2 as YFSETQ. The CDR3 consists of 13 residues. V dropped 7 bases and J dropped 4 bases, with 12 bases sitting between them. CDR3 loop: CASGRDGYNEQFF. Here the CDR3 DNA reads TGCGCCAGCGGGAGAGATGGGTACAATGAGCAGTTCTTC.

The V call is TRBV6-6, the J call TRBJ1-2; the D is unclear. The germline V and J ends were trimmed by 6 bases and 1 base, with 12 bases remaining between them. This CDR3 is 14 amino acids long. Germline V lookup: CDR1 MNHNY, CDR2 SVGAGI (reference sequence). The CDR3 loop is CASSPPANNYGYTF. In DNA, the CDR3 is TGTGCCAGCAGCCCCCCAGCGAATAACTATGGCTACACCTTC.

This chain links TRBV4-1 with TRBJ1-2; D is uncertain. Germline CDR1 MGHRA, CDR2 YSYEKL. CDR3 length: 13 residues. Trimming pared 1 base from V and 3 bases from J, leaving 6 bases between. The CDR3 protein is CASSQGGDYGYTF. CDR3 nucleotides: TGCGCCAGCAGCCAAGGCGGGGACTATGGCTACACCTTC.

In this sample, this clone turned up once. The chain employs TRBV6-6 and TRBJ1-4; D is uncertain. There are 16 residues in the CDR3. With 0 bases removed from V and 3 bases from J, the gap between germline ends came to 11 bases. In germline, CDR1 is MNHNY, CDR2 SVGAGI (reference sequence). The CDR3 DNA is TGTGCCAGCAGTTACTCGACTTTCCGATCTAATGAAAAACTGTTTTTT. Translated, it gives CASSYSTFRSNEKLFF.

The CDR3 sequence is CASSLGLTWAKNIQYF. The CDR3 DNA is TGTGCCAGCAGCTTAGGACTAACATGGGCCAAAAACATTCAGTACTTC. The chain has TRBV11-2 and TRBJ2-4, with a possible D match to TRBD2 (5 bases). Germline CDR1 reads SGHAT; CDR2 reads FQNNGV. The CDR3 has 16 amino acids. Trimming removed 1 base at V and 1 base at J, with 11 bases between.

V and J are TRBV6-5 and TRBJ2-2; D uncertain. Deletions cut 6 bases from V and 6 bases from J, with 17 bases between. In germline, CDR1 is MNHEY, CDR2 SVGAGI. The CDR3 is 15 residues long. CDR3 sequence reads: CASSQRTAPPGELFF. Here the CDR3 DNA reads TGTGCCAGCAGCCAAAGGACGGCTCCCCCCGGGGAGCTGTTTTTT.

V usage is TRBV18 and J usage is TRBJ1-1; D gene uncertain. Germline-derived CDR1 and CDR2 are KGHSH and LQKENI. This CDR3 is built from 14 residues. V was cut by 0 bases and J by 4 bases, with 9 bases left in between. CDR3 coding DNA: TGTGCCAGCTCACCACCAGTCACACGCACTGAAGCTTTCTTT. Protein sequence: CASSPPVTRTEAFF. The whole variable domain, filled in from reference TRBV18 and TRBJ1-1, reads NAGVMQNPRHLVRRRGQEARLRCSPMKGHSHVYWYRQLPEEGLKFMVYLQKENIIDESGMPKERFSAEFPKEGPSILRIQQVVRGDSAAYFCASSPPVTRTEAFFGQGTRLTVV.

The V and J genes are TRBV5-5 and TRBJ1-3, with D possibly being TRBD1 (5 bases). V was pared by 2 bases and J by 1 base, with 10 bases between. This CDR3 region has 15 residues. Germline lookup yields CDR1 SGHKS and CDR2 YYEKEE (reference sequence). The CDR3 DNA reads TGTGCCAGCAGCTTAGGGGTTTTTTCTGGAAACACCATATATTTT. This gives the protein CASSLGVFSGNTIYF.

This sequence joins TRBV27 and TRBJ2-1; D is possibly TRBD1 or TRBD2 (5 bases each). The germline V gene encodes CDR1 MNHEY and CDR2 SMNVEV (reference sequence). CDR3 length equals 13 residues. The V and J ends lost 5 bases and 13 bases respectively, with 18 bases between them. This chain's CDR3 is CASSAASGGTQFF. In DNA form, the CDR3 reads TGTGCCAGCAGTGCGGCTTCTGGGGGTACTCAGTTCTTC.

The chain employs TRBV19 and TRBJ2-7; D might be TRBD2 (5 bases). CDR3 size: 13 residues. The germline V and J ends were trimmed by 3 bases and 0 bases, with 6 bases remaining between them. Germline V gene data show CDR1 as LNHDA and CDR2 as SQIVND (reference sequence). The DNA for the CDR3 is TGTGCCAGTAGTATGGGGAGCTCCTACGAGCAGTACTTC. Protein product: CASSMGSSYEQYF.

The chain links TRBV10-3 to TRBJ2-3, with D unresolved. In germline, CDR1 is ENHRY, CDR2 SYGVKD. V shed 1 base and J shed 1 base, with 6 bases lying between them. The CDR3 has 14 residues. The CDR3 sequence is CAISEFLGTDTQYF. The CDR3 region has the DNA TGTGCCATCAGTGAGTTCCTAGGCACAGATACGCAGTATTTT.

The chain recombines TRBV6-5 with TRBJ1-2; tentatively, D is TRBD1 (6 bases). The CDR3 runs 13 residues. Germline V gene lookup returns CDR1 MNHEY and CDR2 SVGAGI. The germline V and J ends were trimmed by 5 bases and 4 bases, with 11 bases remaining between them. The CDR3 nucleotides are TGTGCCAGCAGTCGACAGGTAGTCTATGGCTACACCTTC. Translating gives CASSRQVVYGYTF.

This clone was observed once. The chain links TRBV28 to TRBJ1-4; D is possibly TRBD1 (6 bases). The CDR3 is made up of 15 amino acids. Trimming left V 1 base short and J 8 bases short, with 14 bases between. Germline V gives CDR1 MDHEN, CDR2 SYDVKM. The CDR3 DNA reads TGTGCCAGCAGTTTATTAGCTGGGGGCCGCGAAAAACTGTTTTTT. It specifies CASSLLAGGREKLFF.

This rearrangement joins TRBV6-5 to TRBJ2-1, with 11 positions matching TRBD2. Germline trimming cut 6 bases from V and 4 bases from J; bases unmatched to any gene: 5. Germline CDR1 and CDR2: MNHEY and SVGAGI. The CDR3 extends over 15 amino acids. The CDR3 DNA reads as TGTGCCAGCAGCTCCGGGACTAGCGGTTACAATGAGCAGTTCTTC. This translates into CASSSGTSGYNEQFF.

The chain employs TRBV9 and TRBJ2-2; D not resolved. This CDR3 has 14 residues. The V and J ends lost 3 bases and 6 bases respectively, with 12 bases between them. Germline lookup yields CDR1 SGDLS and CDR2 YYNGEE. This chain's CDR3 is CASSAQTMAGELFF. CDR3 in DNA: TGTGCCAGCAGCGCCCAGACAATGGCCGGGGAGCTGTTTTTT.

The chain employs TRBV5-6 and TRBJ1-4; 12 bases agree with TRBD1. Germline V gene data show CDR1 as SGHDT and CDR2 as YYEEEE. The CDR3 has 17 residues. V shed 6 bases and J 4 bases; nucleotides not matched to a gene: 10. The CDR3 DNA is TGTGCCAGCAACTTAGGGACAGGGGGCGCCGGTAATGAAAAACTGTTTTTT. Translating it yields CASNLGTGGAGNEKLFF.

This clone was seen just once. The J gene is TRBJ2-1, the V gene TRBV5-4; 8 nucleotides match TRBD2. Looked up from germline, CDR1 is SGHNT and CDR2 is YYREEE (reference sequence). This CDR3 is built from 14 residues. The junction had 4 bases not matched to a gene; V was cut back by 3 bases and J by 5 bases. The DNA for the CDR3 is TGTGCCAGCAGCTGGGCGGGAGGCCACAATGAGCAGTTCTTC. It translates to CASSWAGGHNEQFF.

CDR3 residues: CASSPNSPNEQFF. CDR3 in DNA: TGTGCCAGCTCACCAAATAGCCCCAATGAGCAGTTCTTC. The V and J genes are TRBV18 and TRBJ2-1; unclear D gene. Trimming removed 2 bases at V and 6 bases at J, with 8 bases between. The CDR3 is made up of 13 amino acids. The germline gives CDR1 KGHSH, CDR2 LQKENI.